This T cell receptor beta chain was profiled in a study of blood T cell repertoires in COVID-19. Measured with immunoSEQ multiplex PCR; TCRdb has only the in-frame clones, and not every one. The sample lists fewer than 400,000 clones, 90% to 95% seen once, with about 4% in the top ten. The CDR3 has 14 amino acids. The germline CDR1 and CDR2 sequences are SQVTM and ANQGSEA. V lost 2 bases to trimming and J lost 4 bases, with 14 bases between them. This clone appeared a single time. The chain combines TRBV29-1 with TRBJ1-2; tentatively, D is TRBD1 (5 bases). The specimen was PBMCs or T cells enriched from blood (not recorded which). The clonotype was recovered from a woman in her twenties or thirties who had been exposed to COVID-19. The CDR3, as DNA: TGCAGCGTTGAAAACCCAGGGTCTGTCTATGGCTACACCTTC. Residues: CSVENPGSVYGYTF.